What follows are 5 T cell receptor beta chains derived from one specimen sequenced in a study of T-cell reconstitution after alpha-beta-depleted transplantation in children. The TCRbeta library incorporated unique molecular identifiers. TCRdb re-analysed the PCR reads in MiXCR, keeping a single row per CDR3 protein. The sample lists 240,000 or so distinct CDR3 sequences; 7.5% to 9.5% were seen once. The material sequenced was PBMCs, mostly from graft donor cells, taken 180 days after TCRalphabeta/CD19-depleted stem cell transplant. The receptors originated from a male patient under 18 who had a stem cell transplant for acute lymphoblastic leukemia, so the T cells may come from the graft donor.

This clonotype was seen repeatedly, ten times or more. The chain carries TRBV7-2 and TRBJ2-1, with D perhaps matching TRBD2 (7 bases). Between the trimmed V and J ends, which lost 3 bases and 9 bases, there was a span of 15 bases. Per the germline V gene, CDR1 is SGHTA and CDR2 is FQGNSA. The CDR3 is made up of 14 amino acids. In DNA form, the CDR3 reads TGTGCCAGCAGCTTGGGGGGGGGGCGAATTGAGCAGTTCTTC. This gives the protein CASSLGGGRIEQFF.

This clonotype has ten or more counts. The chain recombines TRBV5-4 with TRBJ2-7; D is ambiguous. From germline, CDR1 is SGHNT and CDR2 YYREEE (reference sequence). The CDR3 runs to 12 residues. Trimming stripped 2 bases from V and 6 bases from J, with 9 bases between. The CDR3 nucleotides read TGTGCCAGCAGCTTAAACTCCCGCGAGCAGTACTTC. Amino acid sequence: CASSLNSREQYF. Based on the CDR3 plus reference TRBV5-4 and TRBJ2-7, the full variable domain is ETGVTQSPTHLIKTRGQQVTLRCSSQSGHNTVSWYQQALGQGPQFIFQYYREEENGRGNFPPRFSGLQFPNYSSELNVNALELDDSALYLCASSLNSREQYFGPGTRLTVT.

In this sample, this clonotype turned up many times. V usage is TRBV9 and J usage is TRBJ2-1, with TRBD2 as a possible D gene (6 bases). Looked up from germline, CDR1 is SGDLS and CDR2 is YYNGEE. The CDR3 sequence is 12 residues long. V lost 4 bases and J lost 8, with 10 bases in between. CDR3 sequence (DNA): TGTGCCAGCAGCCCCAGGAGGGATGAGCAGTTCTTC. It is translated as CASSPRRDEQFF.

This clonotype was picked up many times. The V and J genes are TRBV7-9 and TRBJ1-5, with D possibly TRBD1 on 5 matching bases. This CDR3 is 12 amino acids long. V shed 5 bases and J shed 5 bases, with 7 bases lying between them. Germline V gene data show CDR1 as SEHNR and CDR2 as FQNEAQ (reference sequence). CDR3 region: CASSAGDQPQHF. The CDR3, as DNA: TGTGCCAGCAGCGCGGGGGATCAGCCCCAGCATTTT. Using reference TRBV7-9 and TRBJ1-5 for the parts outside the CDR3, the full variable domain is DTGVSQNPRHKITKRGQNVTFRCDPISEHNRLYWYRQTLGQGPEFLTYFQNEAQLEKSRLLSDRFSAERPKGSFSTLEIQRTEQGDSAMYLCASSAGDQPQHFGDGTRLSIL.

The chain links TRBV21-1 to TRBJ2-1; TRBD1, the table's D call, was not compared with the DNA. TRBV21-1 is an annotated pseudogene. The CDR3 runs 14 residues. CDR3 protein: CASSKCRVCNEQFF. The DNA for the CDR3 is TGTGCCAGCAGCAAATGCAGGGTGTGTAATGAGCAGTTCTTC.